This T cell receptor beta chain is from a study of blood T cell repertoires in COVID-19. Study-level information: Samples representing acute and convalescent COVID-19 were sourced from the United States, Italy and Spain. T cells, B-cell-depleted T cells, or PBMCs supplied cDNA or gDNA.

The CDR3 contains 13 residues. Trimming pared 4 bases from V and 2 bases from J, leaving 7 bases between. Germline V gene lookup returns CDR1 LGHDT and CDR2 YNNKEL (reference sequence). This clone was observed once. In the source study's methods: By means of reference gene primer amplification, nucleated cell counts were estimated. Assay: immunoSEQ multiplex PCR; the TCRdb copy retains only in-frame clones and omits some. The V and J calls and clone size come from that table; D and trimming were worked out from the DNA. The data hold roughly 160,000 clones, with roughly 85% observed a single time. What was sequenced was peripheral blood. The source of this sequence is a man aged 60 to 69 with acute or convalescent COVID-19. This chain joins TRBV3-1 (or the pseudogene TRBV3-2) and TRBJ2-3; D is undetermined. As DNA, the CDR3 is TGTGCCAGCAGCCCCTATTTCACAGATACGCAGTATTTT. Protein sequence: CASSPYFTDTQYF.